This section outlines one TCR beta chain sequence together with its context. Its target is not known. These data come from a study of response to subunit inactivated influenza vaccine. This CDR3 region has 16 residues. The junction had 3 bases not matched to a gene; V was cut back by 0 bases and J by 0 bases. In germline, CDR1 is LGHDT, CDR2 YNNKEL (reference sequence). TCRdb independently ran MiXCR on the RT-PCR reads; one entry per CDR3 protein. The sample includes some 570,000 distinct CDR3 sequences, about 11% of them seen just once. Study findings and constraints: Authors suggested each seasonal influenza vaccination recruits few new T cells.

This same sample was also taken into another study, of T cells expressing NK-cell markers. From that second work: With UMIs, 5'RACE template switching was used to make TCR beta cDNA. More than five donors had dominant NKG2C+ clonotypes that comprised roughly 1.0-7.0% of their CD8+ T cells. These clonotypes additionally ranked first within the CD3+CD56-NKG2C+ fraction of a handful of donors. HCMV specificity was not established for the expanded NKG2C+ T cell clones.

Sequenced material: PBMCs from blood, taken on the day of vaccination. This TCR came from a man aged 45-65 years who received an inactivated influenza vaccine. The chain joins TRBV3-1 to TRBJ2-7; 9 nucleotides match TRBD1. The CDR3 is CASSQDRTGASYEQYF. The DNA for the CDR3 is TGTGCCAGCAGCCAAGACAGGACAGGGGCCTCCTACGAGCAGTACTTC.